This paragraph covers one TCR beta chain sequence. What this receptor recognizes is not known. Base qualities are not at hand, and no much larger clone is one base apart. The sample is drawn from a study of T cell responses to AZD1222 COVID-19 vaccine (dated by TCRdb to the early 2020s). Looking at the study overall: AZD1222 recipients with second doses at about 4 weeks or about 12 weeks were pooled, because spike-specific TCR depth and breadth did not differ between schedules. A total of more than 230 trial participants underwent TCR sequencing, of whom 200 to 220 had received two doses of AZD1222 and 26 had received two doses of the MenACWY control vaccine. Trial participants were enrolled by age into subgroups of 18-55, 56-69 and 70-plus years, and 148, 28 and 57 TCR-sequenced participants, respectively, were included in these subgroups. Here is what the overall study found, with its caveats: Epitopes outside the regions mutated in the B.1.351 and B.1.1.7 variants were reportedly recognized by nearly half of the unique spike-specific TCRs. Conclusions about previously exposed vaccinees were limited because only a handful of AZD1222 recipients were SARS-CoV-2 seropositive at baseline. Vaccine-associated CD4 TCRs spanned the whole spike protein, with dominant responses in regions 160-218 and 743-854. Because no day 14 peak-response samples were available, the repertoires could be characterized only after the peak T cell response. The 56-69-year group was small, and its depth increase did not reach significance, likely because of low power. After two AZD1222 doses, both the breadth and the depth of spike-specific TCRs were significantly higher than at day 0 and than in MenACWY recipients. Most participants were white British and females outnumbered males, and the authors suggested that clonal diversity may have been underestimated.

The CDR3 regions of human TCRbeta chains were analyzed by immunosequencing. As for the original processing: Repertoire TCRs were checked for matches against a reference library of SARS-CoV-2-specific TCRs that had been generated using the MIRA antigen-specificity platform. Breadth was defined as the fraction of unique TCRs that were SARS-CoV-2-associated, and depth was defined as the fraction of total T cells that were SARS-CoV-2-associated. Using the MIRA data, each spike-specific TCR was mapped to the spike region that the TCR reacts to and placed in a CD4 or CD8 class. Log10-transformed breadth and depth values were compared by one-way ANOVA with Sidak's multiple comparisons tests. What TCRdb holds here is the immuneACCESS table cut down to in-frame rearrangements. Part of the clones is not present; checked against another copy, under half of the missing clones reflect an unresolved V gene, and the others are unexplained. V, J and clone size reflect that table, while D and trimming were determined from the DNA. The sample has about 180,000 clones on record, around nine tenths of them singletons. Around 3% of the sample belongs to the ten largest clones.

The CDR3, from cysteine to phenylalanine, totals 15 residues. The read is trimmed to its CDR3 DNA, 45 bases read in frame from base 1. V and J are truncated by 2 bases and 5 bases respectively, leaving an intervening sequence of 14 bases. CDR1 and CDR2 are drawn from the germline V gene: MNHEY, SVGAGI. Per the publication, the time point label means: baseline before first vaccination. The vaccinee samples were drawn from two UK trials, COV001 and COV002, one of which was a single-blind randomized controlled phase 2/3 trial testing AZD1222 (ChAdOx1 nCoV-19) in healthy adults. For TCRbeta chain sequencing, PBMC samples from trial participants were taken at day 0 and at day 28 after the second dose.

The sequence was collected from an adult in good health. The chain is encoded by TRBV6-5 joined to TRBJ2-3; D gene: possibly TRBD2, on 6 matching bases. This sample comprised peripheral blood, obtained on day 0 of AZD1222 vaccination. The nucleotide sequence reads TGTGCCAGCAGTTACATGGCCGGGGGAATAGATACGCAGTATTTT. Translated, this is CASSYMAGGIDTQYF.